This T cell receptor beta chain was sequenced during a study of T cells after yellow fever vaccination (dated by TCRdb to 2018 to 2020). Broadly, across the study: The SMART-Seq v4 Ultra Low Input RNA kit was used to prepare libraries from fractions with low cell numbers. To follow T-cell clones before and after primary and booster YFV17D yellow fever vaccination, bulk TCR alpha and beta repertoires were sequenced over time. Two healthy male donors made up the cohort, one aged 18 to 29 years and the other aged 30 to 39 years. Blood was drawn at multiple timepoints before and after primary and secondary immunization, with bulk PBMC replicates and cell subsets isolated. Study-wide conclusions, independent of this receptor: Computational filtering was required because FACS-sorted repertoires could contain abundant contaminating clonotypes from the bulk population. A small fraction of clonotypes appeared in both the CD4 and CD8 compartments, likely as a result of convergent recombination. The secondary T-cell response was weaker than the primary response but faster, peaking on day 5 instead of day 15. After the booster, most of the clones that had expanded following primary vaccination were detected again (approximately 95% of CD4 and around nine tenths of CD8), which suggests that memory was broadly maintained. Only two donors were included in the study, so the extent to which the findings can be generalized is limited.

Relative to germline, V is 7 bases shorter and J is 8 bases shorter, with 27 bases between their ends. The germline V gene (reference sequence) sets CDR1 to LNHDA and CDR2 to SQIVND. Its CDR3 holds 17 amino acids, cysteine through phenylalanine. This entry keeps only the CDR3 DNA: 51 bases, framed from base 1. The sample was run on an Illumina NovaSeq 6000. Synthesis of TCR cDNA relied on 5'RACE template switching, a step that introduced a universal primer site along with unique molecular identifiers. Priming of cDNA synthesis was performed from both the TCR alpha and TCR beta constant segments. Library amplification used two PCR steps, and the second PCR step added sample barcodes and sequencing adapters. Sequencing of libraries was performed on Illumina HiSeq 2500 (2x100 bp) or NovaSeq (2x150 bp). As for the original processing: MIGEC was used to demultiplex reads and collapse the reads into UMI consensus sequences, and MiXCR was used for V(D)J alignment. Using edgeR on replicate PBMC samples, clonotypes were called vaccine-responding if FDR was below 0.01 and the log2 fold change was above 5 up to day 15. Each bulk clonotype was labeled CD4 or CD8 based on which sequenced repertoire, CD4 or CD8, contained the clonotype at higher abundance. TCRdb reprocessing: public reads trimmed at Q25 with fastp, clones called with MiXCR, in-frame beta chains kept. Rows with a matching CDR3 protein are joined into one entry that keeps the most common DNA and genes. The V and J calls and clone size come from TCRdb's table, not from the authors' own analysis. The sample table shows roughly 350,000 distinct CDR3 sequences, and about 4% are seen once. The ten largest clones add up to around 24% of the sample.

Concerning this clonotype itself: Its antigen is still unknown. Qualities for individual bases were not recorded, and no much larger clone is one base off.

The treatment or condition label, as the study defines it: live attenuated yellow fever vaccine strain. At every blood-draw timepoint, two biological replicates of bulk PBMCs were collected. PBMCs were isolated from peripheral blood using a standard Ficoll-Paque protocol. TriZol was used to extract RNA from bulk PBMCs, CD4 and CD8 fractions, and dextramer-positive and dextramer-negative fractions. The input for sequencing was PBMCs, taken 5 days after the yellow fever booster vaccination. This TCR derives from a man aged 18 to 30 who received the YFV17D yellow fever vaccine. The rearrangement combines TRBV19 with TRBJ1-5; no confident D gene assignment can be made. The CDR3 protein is CASNQLGSLGEGKPQHF. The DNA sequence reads TGTGCCAGTAATCAACTCGGTTCATTGGGAGAGGGAAAGCCCCAGCATTTT.